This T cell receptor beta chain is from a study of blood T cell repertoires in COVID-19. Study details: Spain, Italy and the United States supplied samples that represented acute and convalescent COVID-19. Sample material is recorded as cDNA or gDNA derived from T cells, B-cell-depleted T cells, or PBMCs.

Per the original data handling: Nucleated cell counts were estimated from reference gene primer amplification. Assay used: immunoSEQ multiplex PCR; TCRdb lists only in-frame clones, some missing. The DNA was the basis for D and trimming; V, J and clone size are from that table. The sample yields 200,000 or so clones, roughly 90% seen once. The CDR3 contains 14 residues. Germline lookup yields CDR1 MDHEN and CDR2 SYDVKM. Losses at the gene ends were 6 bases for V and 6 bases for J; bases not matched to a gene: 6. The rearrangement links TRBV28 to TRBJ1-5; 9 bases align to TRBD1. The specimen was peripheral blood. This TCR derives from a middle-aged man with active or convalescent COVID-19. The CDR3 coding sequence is TGTGCCAGCAGCTCTAACAGGGGGCGTCAGCCCCAGCATTTT. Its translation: CASSSNRGRQPQHF.